This is a list of T cell receptor beta chains from one sample in a study of blood T cell repertoires in COVID-19. Clones were read by immunoSEQ multiplex PCR, and TCRdb kept only the in-frame ones, dropping some. This table has around 60,000 clones, 84% appearing once. Sample: peripheral blood. All receptors come from a man aged 55 to 70 with COVID-19, enrolled during active disease. Each CDR3 is given with its conserved first and last residue. A D gene is named only where the DNA matches it firmly. Rows give clone size only sometimes, using once, few, many, or a class for an expanded clone.

-	TRBJ2-3	15	TRBD1	TRBV24-1	CATSDPGTGTDTQYF
-	TRBJ2-7	15	TRBD2	TRBV28	CASSLSTSGTYEQYF
-	TRBJ2-3	16	TRBD2	TRBV6-5	CASSYNSGGPTDTQYF
-	TRBJ1-6	18	TRBD1	TRBV28	CASSNKRTGRQYRSPLHF
-	TRBJ1-4	16	TRBD1	TRBV25-1	CASTEQGAATNEKLFF
-	TRBJ2-2	15	TRBD1	TRBV6-5	CASRPGQRNTGELFF
-	TRBJ2-1	18	TRBD2	TRBV19	CASSKLPGTSGGANEQFF
-	TRBJ2-2	14	-	TRBV28	CASSFLTSTGELFF
-	TRBJ1-2	12	-	TRBV5-4	CASSLDAQGYTF
-	TRBJ2-2	17	-	TRBV5-4	CASSLGAGSGFAGELFF
few	TRBJ1-1	15	TRBD1	TRBV30	CAWRGLLSGQSEAFF
few	TRBJ1-6	13	-	TRBV2	CASTTRGFSPLHF
-	TRBJ2-6	17	-	TRBV6-1	CASSESLGATGANVLTF
-	TRBJ2-7	13	TRBD2	TRBV11-1	CASSRREQDEQYF
-	TRBJ2-7	17	-	TRBV11-2	CASSLRVTGFLSGEQYF
-	TRBJ1-2	17	-	TRBV7-9	CASSPYRHREGKYGYTF
-	TRBJ1-1	17	-	TRBV18	CASSPRSGGDLNTEAFF
-	TRBJ2-1	16	-	TRBV6-2/TRBV6-3	CASSDPRRTLDNEQFF
-	TRBJ1-1	10	-	TRBV2	CASSEPPTFF
-	TRBJ2-7	13	-	TRBV5-6	CASKASHRDEQYF
-	TRBJ2-6	17	-	TRBV7-3	CASSLTKSGLGANVLTF
-	TRBJ2-3	14	-	TRBV6-6	CASSYGLSTDTQYF
-	TRBJ1-2	13	TRBD1	TRBV18	CASSAGTGGGYTF
-	TRBJ1-1	13	-	TRBV19	CASSIDRDREAFF
-	TRBJ1-1	13	-	TRBV18	CASSPPGVMEAFF
many	TRBJ1-4	12	-	TRBV9	CASSVVGDELFF
once	TRBJ2-7	15	TRBD1	TRBV7-2	CASSPRGTGRHEQYF
once	TRBJ2-3	15	-	TRBV6-5	CASSYGERYRDTQYF
once	TRBJ2-3	14	TRBD2	TRBV2	CASSSGGFTDTQYF
-	TRBJ2-3	16	TRBD1	TRBV7-3	CASSPIEGASTDTQYF
few	TRBJ1-6	13	-	TRBV30	CAWSEQHNSPLHF
-	TRBJ2-1	15	TRBD2	TRBV19	CASSMAGGSNNEQFF
-	TRBJ1-5	15	-	TRBV2	CASRDSLGGNQPQHF
-	TRBJ2-3	20	TRBD2	TRBV18	CASSPLLTSGNPASTDTQYF
-	TRBJ1-2	16	TRBD1	TRBV4-2	CASSQASGNTGVGYTF
-	TRBJ2-6	17	-	TRBV28	CASSLSSTGSGANVLTF
-	TRBJ2-1	16	-	TRBV18	CASSLTQGLGVNEQFF
-	TRBJ2-4	14	-	TRBV7-3	CASSWGQGENIQYF
-	TRBJ2-1	15	-	TRBV10-3	CAISEGKGTYNEQFF
-	TRBJ1-3	14	TRBD1	TRBV5-1	CASSGTASGNTIYF